This T cell receptor (beta chain) was profiled in a study of T cells after yellow fever vaccination. Study results and limitations: Clones from primary vaccination mostly reappeared after the booster (around 97% CD4, over 85% CD8).

V lost 7 bases and J lost 4, with 19 bases in between. Germline CDR1 SGHAT, CDR2 FQNNGV. This CDR3 is built from 15 residues. Turning to this clonotype: The antigen remains undetermined.

Template-switching 5'RACE yielded the TCR cDNA; a universal primer site and UMIs were added in the process. Via MiXCR, TCRdb re-called the 5' RACE reads, giving one row per CDR3 protein. The sample holds hundreds of thousands of distinct CDR3 sequences, around a sixth seen once. The clonotype comes from a man between 18 and 29 years old who received the YFV17D yellow fever vaccine. The source material was PBMCs, sampled 5 to 6 days after the first yellow fever vaccination. V and J are TRBV11-2 and TRBJ2-5; unclear D gene. The CDR3: CASNTPGSRLETQYF. CDR3 DNA: TGTGCCAGCAACACACCGGGCAGCCGATTAGAGACCCAGTACTTC. Supplemented by reference TRBV11-2 and TRBJ2-5, the full variable domain reads EAGVAQSPRYKIIEKRQSVAFWCNPISGHATLYWYQQILGQGPKLLIQFQNNGVVDDSQLPKDRFSAERLKGVDSTLKIQPAKLEDSAVYLCASNTPGSRLETQYFGPGTRLLVL.